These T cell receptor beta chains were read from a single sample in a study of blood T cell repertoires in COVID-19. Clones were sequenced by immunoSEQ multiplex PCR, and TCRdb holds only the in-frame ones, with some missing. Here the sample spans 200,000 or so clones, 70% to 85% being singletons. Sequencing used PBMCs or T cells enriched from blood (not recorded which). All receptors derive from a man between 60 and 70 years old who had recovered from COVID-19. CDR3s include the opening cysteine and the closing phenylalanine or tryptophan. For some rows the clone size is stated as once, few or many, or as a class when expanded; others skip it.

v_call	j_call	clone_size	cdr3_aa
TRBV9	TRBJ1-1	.	CASSVQVDTEAFF
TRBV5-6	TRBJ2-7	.	CASSPDSYEQYF
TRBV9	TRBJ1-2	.	CASSPGLRQGYTF
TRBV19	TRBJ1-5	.	CASSRKTGEQPQHF
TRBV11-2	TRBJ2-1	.	CASSPARNEQFF
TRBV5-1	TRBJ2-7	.	CASSGDRIGEQYF
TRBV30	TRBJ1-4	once	CAWSGPRTGVGNEKLFF
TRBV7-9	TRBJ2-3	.	CASSTRGLYTDTQYF
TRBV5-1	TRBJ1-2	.	CASSQNWDSGGYTF
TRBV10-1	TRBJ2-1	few	CASSESKRNEQFF
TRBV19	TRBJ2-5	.	CASSIPPQETQYF
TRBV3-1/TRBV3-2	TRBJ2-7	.	CASLRQYF
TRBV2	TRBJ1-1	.	CASSWGQGMNTEAFF
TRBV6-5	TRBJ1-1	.	CASSYSADTEAFF
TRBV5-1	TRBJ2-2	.	CASRTGTNTGELFF
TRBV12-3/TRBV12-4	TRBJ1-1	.	CASSLLGDEAFF
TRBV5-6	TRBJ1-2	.	CASSAGASPAYGYTF
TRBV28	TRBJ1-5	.	CASSPTGVWEPQHF
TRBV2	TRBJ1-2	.	CASSLGRSGYTF
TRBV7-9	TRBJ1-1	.	CASSLTGEAFF
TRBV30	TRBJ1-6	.	CAWSTTVLDSPLHF
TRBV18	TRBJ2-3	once	CASSPQTAGGSDTQYF
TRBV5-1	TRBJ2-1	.	CASSRGQGAYNEQFF
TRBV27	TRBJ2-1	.	CASSPLTAGGGVHEQFF
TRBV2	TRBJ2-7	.	CASRIDPGFSYEQYF
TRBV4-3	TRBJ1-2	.	CASSQDGEVRGYTF
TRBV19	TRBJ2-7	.	CASSLGLVYEQYF
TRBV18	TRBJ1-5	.	CASSLNRDTPEPQHF
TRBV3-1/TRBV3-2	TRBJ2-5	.	CASSPPIGTQYF
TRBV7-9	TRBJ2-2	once	CASSSPGNTGELFF
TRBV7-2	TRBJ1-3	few	CASSLMAGNTIYF
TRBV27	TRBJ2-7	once	CASSLLGGSYEQYF
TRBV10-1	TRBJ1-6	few	CASNRDSPLHF
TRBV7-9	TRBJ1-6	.	CASSRLRQGSPLHF
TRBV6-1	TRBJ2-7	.	CASSEARWSSYEQYF
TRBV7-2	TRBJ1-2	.	CASSTPGQQNGYTF
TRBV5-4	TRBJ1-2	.	CASSLDRATFYGYTF
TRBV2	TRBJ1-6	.	CASRAGTAPNSPLHF
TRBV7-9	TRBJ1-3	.	CASSPTVNTIYF
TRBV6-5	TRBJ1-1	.	CASRDQGVNTEAFF
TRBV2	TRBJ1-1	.	CASSEGLWGGLAEAFF
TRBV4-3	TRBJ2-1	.	CASSQKWVRDRGVNEQFF
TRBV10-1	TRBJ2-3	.	CASSDPPRGGAADTQYF
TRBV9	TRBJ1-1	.	CASSVDRGGWGTEAFF